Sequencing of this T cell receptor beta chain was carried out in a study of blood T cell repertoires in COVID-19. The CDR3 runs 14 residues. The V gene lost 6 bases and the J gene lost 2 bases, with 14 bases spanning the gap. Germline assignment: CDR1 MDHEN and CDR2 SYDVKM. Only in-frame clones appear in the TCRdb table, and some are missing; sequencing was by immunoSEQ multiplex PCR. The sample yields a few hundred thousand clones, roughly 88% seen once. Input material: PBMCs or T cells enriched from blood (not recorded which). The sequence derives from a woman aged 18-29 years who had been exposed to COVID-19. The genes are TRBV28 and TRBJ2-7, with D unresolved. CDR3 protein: CASSRRLVTYEQYF. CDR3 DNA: TGTGCCAGCAGCCGCAGACTCGTAACCTACGAGCAGTACTTC. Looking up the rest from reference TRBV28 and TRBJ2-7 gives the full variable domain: DVKVTQSSRYLVKRTGEKVFLECVQDMDHENMFWYRQDPGLGLRLIYFSYDVKMKEKGDIPEGYSVSREKKERFSLILESASTNQTSMYLCASSRRLVTYEQYFGPGTRLTVT.